The 10 T cell receptor beta chains reported below all come from one sample, sequenced in a study of blood T cell repertoires in COVID-19. Measured with immunoSEQ multiplex PCR; TCRdb has only the in-frame clones, and not every one. The table shows around 230,000 clones, with roughly nine tenths occurring only once. Material: peripheral blood. Receptors were obtained from a man between 60 and 75 years old who had recovered from COVID-19.

This clone occurred once. The gene calls are TRBV28 and TRBJ2-5; TRBD2 aligns across 11 bases. Germline V gives CDR1 MDHEN, CDR2 SYDVKM. This CDR3 is built from 15 residues. Unmatched junction bases numbered 5, after V lost 6 bases and J lost 2 bases. The CDR3 loop reads CASSPLAGGQETQYF. The CDR3 coding sequence is TGTGCCAGCAGCCCCTTAGCGGGGGGGCAAGAGACCCAGTACTTC.

This chain links TRBV18 with TRBJ2-2; 12 nucleotides agree with TRBD2. V was pared by 5 bases and J by 4 bases, with 2 bases of the junction left unmatched. The CDR3 is 15 amino acids. CDR1 and CDR2 (germline): KGHSH, LQKENI. CDR3 nucleotide sequence: TGTGCCAGCTCAGCGGGACTAGCGGGCACCGGGGAGCTGTTTTTT. It is translated as CASSAGLAGTGELFF.

V usage is TRBV25-1 and J usage is TRBJ2-5; 9 bases line up with TRBD1. The CDR3 consists of 14 residues. V lost 6 bases, J lost 5 bases, and 7 bases stayed unmatched. Germline loops: CDR1 MGHDK, CDR2 SYGVNS. The CDR3 here is CASRSTGGWETQYF. CDR3 sequence (DNA): TGTGCCAGCAGATCCACAGGGGGCTGGGAGACCCAGTACTTC.

This chain joins TRBV4-2 and TRBJ2-5; a weak D match, TRBD1 (5 bases). V was clipped by 4 bases and J by 5 bases, with 20 bases between them. The CDR3 is made up of 16 amino acids. Germline V gene sequence: CDR1 LGHNA, CDR2 YNFKEQ. CDR3: CASSPGQGLGRETQYF. In DNA, the CDR3 is TGTGCCAGCAGCCCGGGCCAGGGCTTAGGTCGGGAGACCCAGTACTTC.

The chain combines TRBV20-1 with TRBJ2-7; TRBD1 might be the D (5 bases). CDR3 length equals 13 residues. Germline V lookup: CDR1 DFQATT, CDR2 SNEGSKA (reference sequence). Deletions cut 3 bases from V and 0 bases from J, with 9 bases between. In nucleotides, the CDR3 is TGCAGTGCTAGTTCCGACAGCTCCTACGAGCAGTACGTC. Its translation is CSASSDSSYEQYV.

This chain connects TRBV6-5 to TRBJ1-2; D unclear. The germline V gene encodes CDR1 MNHEY and CDR2 SVGAGI. Trimming took 0 bases from V and 4 from J, leaving 9 bases between them. CDR3 size: 14 residues. The CDR3 DNA reads as TGTGCCAGCAGTTACTCCCGGGTCCTCTATGGCTACACCTTC. Protein sequence: CASSYSRVLYGYTF.

The genes are TRBV7-9 and TRBJ2-3; 10 nucleotides align to TRBD1. The germline V gene encodes CDR1 SEHNR and CDR2 FQNEAQ (reference sequence). The CDR3 covers 17 residues. With 4 bases clipped from V and 3 bases from J, the junction kept 10 bases outside the gene matches. CDR3 coding DNA: TGTGCCAGCAGCTACCCCAGGGGACAGGGGCAGACAGATACGCAGTATTTT. As protein: CASSYPRGQGQTDTQYF.

V is TRBV18 and J is TRBJ1-4, with 10 bases identical to TRBD1. Germline loops: CDR1 KGHSH, CDR2 LQKENI. Unmatched junction bases numbered 5, after V lost 0 bases and J lost 7 bases. The length of the CDR3 is 16 residues. The CDR3 DNA follows: TGTGCCAGCTCACCACCGGGACAGGGGAAGGGTGAAAAACTGTTTTTT. This sequence encodes CASSPPGQGKGEKLFF. Based on the CDR3 plus reference TRBV18 and TRBJ1-4, the full variable domain is NAGVMQNPRHLVRRRGQEARLRCSPMKGHSHVYWYRQLPEEGLKFMVYLQKENIIDESGMPKERFSAEFPKEGPSILRIQQVVRGDSAAYFCASSPPGQGKGEKLFFGSGTQLSVL.

The V gene is TRBV6-1, the J gene TRBJ1-2; maybe TRBD1 (5 bases). The CDR3 runs 15 residues. Trimming removed 2 bases from V and 5 bases from J, with 15 bases in between. Germline assignment: CDR1 MNHNS and CDR2 SASEGT. CDR3 in DNA: TGTGCCAGCAGTGAATTTGCGTTGGACACATATGGCTACACCTTC. This sequence encodes CASSEFALDTYGYTF.

V is TRBV5-5 and J is TRBJ2-5; D call uncertain. The germline gives CDR1 SGHKS, CDR2 YYEKEE (reference sequence). V was pared by 0 bases and J by 4 bases, with 10 bases between. The CDR3 has 14 residues. The CDR3, as DNA: TGTGCCAGCAGCTTGGCCGCTAGAAGAGAGACCCAGTACTTC. As protein: CASSLAARRETQYF.